These 14 T cell receptor beta chains came from one sample sequenced in a study of human T cells and chemical hapten exposure. Time point: pre-sensitization, week 0. Treatment in this sample: therapeutic diphenylcyclopropenone sensitization with weekly scalp DPC. TCRdb reprocessed the RACE reads with MiXCR, giving one entry per CDR3 protein. The repertoire holds 190,000 or so distinct CDR3 sequences, with around 30% as singletons. Sequencing was performed on whole blood, taken in connection with sensitization to the hapten diphenylcyclopropenone (DPC). These receptor sequences come from a woman aged 30 to 39 with alopecia areata. Some clones in this sample may be carry-over from other donors' samples.

In nucleotides, the CDR3 is TGCAGTGCTAGAGGGACTAGCGGGAACCAAGAGACCCAGTACTTC. Translating it yields CSARGTSGNQETQYF. The chain has TRBV20-1 and TRBJ2-5; TRBD2 matches 12 bases. The CDR3 loop spans 15 amino acids. Germline V gene sequence: CDR1 DFQATT, CDR2 SNEGSKA (reference sequence). V shed 1 base and J 0 bases; nucleotides not matched to a gene: 0.

The chain combines TRBV9 with TRBJ2-3; tentative D call: TRBD1 (5 bases). The CDR3 has 15 amino acids. V was pared by 0 bases and J by 4 bases, with 12 bases between. Germline CDR1 is SGDLS and CDR2 is YYNGEE. In nucleotides, the CDR3 is TGTGCCAGCAGCGTAGATGGACACAGTTCAGATACGCAGTATTTT. Translation gives CASSVDGHSSDTQYF.

The gene calls are TRBV9 and TRBJ1-6; no clear D gene. This CDR3 comprises 15 residues. Trimming took off 0 bases at V and 5 bases at J, with 9 bases between the two ends. Germline assignment: CDR1 SGDLS and CDR2 YYNGEE. Here the CDR3 DNA reads TGTGCCAGCAGCGTAGGCCAGGTTGATAATTCACCCCTCCACTTT. It yields the protein CASSVGQVDNSPLHF.

In this sample, this clonotype turned up a few times. The genes are TRBV28 and TRBJ1-1; maybe TRBD1 (6 bases). V was trimmed by 2 bases and J by 10 bases, leaving 17 bases between them. CDR1 and CDR2 from the germline V gene are MDHEN and SYDVKM. This CDR3 has 14 residues. The CDR3: CASSLSQGRGGAFF. The CDR3 DNA follows: TGTGCCAGCAGTTTAAGCCAGGGGCGGGGGGGAGCTTTCTTT.

In this sample, this clonotype turned up a few times. This chain joins TRBV11-2 and TRBJ2-7; D remains ambiguous. The CDR3 totals 14 residues. V gave up 1 base and J gave up 0 bases, with 7 bases separating them. Germline lookup yields CDR1 SGHAT and CDR2 FQNNGV. The CDR3 here is CASSLGKSSYEQYF. CDR3 bases: TGTGCCAGCAGCTTAGGGAAGAGCTCCTACGAGCAGTACTTC.

The genes are TRBV6-5 and TRBJ2-2; 9 nucleotides line up with TRBD2. The germline V gene has CDR1 MNHEY and CDR2 SVGAGI. The CDR3 is 19 residues long. The J segment lost 5 bases and the V segment lost 6 bases, leaving 19 bases of the junction unmatched. This CDR3 reads CASSRVFLLAGKITGELFF. In DNA, the CDR3 is TGTGCCAGCAGCCGGGTATTCTTGCTAGCGGGAAAGATTACCGGGGAGCTGTTTTTT.

The chain links TRBV27 to TRBJ2-3, with 8 bases matching TRBD2. This CDR3 is 14 amino acids long. V was pared by 6 bases and J by 6 bases, with 8 bases of the junction left unmatched. CDR1 is MNHEY and CDR2 is SMNVEV in the germline V gene (reference sequence). CDR3 sequence: CASSGGRSLDTQYF. The CDR3 bases are TGTGCCAGCAGCGGCGGGAGGTCGTTGGATACGCAGTATTTT.

There are a few counts of this clonotype. This rearrangement joins TRBV9 to TRBJ2-7; 7 bases are shared with TRBD1. With 4 bases clipped from V and 4 bases from J, the junction kept 8 bases outside the gene matches. CDR3 length equals 14 residues. Per the germline V gene, CDR1 is SGDLS and CDR2 is YYNGEE. CDR3 region: CASSPAPRGYEQYF. CDR3 in DNA: TGTGCCAGCAGCCCGGCCCCCAGGGGGTACGAGCAGTACTTC.

V usage is TRBV29-1 and J usage is TRBJ1-2; the D gene is possibly TRBD1 (6 bases). V was shortened by 3 bases and J by 5 bases, with 13 bases between the two germline ends. This CDR3 comprises 13 residues. CDR1 SQVTM and CDR2 ANQGSEA come from the germline V gene. CDR3 DNA sequence: TGCAGCGTTGATAAGGGCAGGGGTTATGGCTACACCTTC. Amino acid sequence: CSVDKGRGYGYTF.

The J gene is TRBJ2-1, the V gene TRBV2; D gene unclear. Trimming took 1 base from V and 9 from J, leaving 16 bases between them. Germline V gene data show CDR1 as SNHLY and CDR2 as FYNNEI. CDR3 size: 15 residues. CDR3 in DNA: TGTGCCAGCAGTGAAGGCTCGATGGTGGATGGTGAGCAGTTCTTC. It is translated as CASSEGSMVDGEQFF.

V gene TRBV10-3 combines with J gene TRBJ2-5, with 10 nucleotides matching TRBD1. Germline V gene lookup returns CDR1 ENHRY and CDR2 SYGVKD. The CDR3 has 14 residues. The junction had 5 bases not matched to a gene; V was cut back by 5 bases and J by 5 bases. DNA of the CDR3: TGTGCCATCAGTCCCGGGACAGGGGAGGAGACCCAGTACTTC. Translated, it gives CAISPGTGEETQYF.

This clonotype was found a few times. This rearrangement joins TRBV9 to TRBJ1-2; possibly TRBD1 for D (5 bases). Germline-derived CDR1 and CDR2 are SGDLS and YYNGEE. Trimming cost V 4 bases and J 4 bases, with 14 bases left between them. The CDR3 is 14 residues long. CDR3 protein: CASSTGLVGYGYTF. CDR3 sequence (DNA): TGTGCCAGCAGCACGGGACTGGTAGGCTATGGCTACACCTTC. The whole variable domain, filled in from reference TRBV9 and TRBJ1-2, reads DSGVTQTPKHLITATGQRVTLRCSPRSGDLSVYWYQQSLDQGLQFLIQYYNGEERAKGNILERFSAQQFPDLHSELNLSSLELGDSALYFCASSTGLVGYGYTFGSGTRLTVV.

This clonotype was counted between two and nine times. This chain joins TRBV6-5 and TRBJ2-1; D remains unclear. Germline V gene lookup returns CDR1 MNHEY and CDR2 SVGAGI. CDR3 length: 17 residues. With 7 bases removed from V and 1 base from J, the gap between germline ends came to 20 bases. Here the CDR3 reads CASTHRLDVGSYNEQFF. In DNA form, the CDR3 reads TGTGCCAGCACCCACAGACTGGACGTGGGATCCTACAATGAGCAGTTCTTC.

The chain joins TRBV7-9 to TRBJ2-7, with D perhaps TRBD1 (5 bases). Germline lookup yields CDR1 SEHNR and CDR2 FQNEAQ (reference sequence). The V end lost 3 bases, the J end lost 0 bases, and 12 bases lay between the germline ends. The CDR3 loop spans 15 amino acids. The CDR3 sequence: CASSFLTGSSYEQYF. CDR3 nucleotide sequence: TGTGCCAGCAGCTTCCTCACAGGATCCTCCTACGAGCAGTACTTC. The entire variable domain, with the rest obtained from reference TRBV7-9 and TRBJ2-7, is as follows: DTGVSQNPRHKITKRGQNVTFRCDPISEHNRLYWYRQTLGQGPEFLTYFQNEAQLEKSRLLSDRFSAERPKGSFSTLEIQRTEQGDSAMYLCASSFLTGSSYEQYFGPGTRLTVT.